This TCR beta chain was obtained from a study of T cell responses to AZD1222 COVID-19 vaccine. Study-level findings and limits: Spike-wide vaccine-associated CD4 TCRs dominated at 160-218 and 743-854. Among the donors, most were white British and more were female, and clonal diversity was possibly underestimated.

Libraries were prepared by immunoSEQ multiplex PCR; TCRdb keeps only in-frame clonotypes and omits some of them. The sample holds around 65,000 clones; roughly 83% are singletons and the top ten take around 25%. V dropped 5 bases and J dropped 4 bases, with 20 bases sitting between them. This CDR3 comprises 16 residues. Germline V CDR1 and CDR2: SGHVS, FQNEAQ. Analysis merged second doses at about 4 or about 12 weeks. As concerns this clone: Its specificity is not known.

The TCR comes from an adult who received the AZD1222 COVID-19 vaccine. The chain combines TRBV7-8 with TRBJ1-1, with D possibly TRBD1 on 5 matching bases. The material was peripheral blood, obtained 28 days after the second AZD1222 dose. CDR3 nucleotide sequence: TGTGCCAGCAGCCTCGCCGGGGGGACGGGTGGCACTGAAGCTTTCTTT. Protein product: CASSLAGGTGGTEAFF.